This is a list of T cell receptor beta chains from one sample in a study of cytomegalovirus exposure and HLA in healthy donors. Libraries were prepared by immunoSEQ multiplex PCR; TCRdb keeps only in-frame clonotypes and omits some of them. Here the sample spans about 250,000 clones, around 90% being singletons. The sample taken for sequencing was PBMCs. These receptors were obtained from a girl aged 2-10 years in good health and CMV-seronegative. Each CDR3 is given with its conserved first and last residue. D genes are given only for firm matches. Size is stated for part of the rows, as once, few or many counts, or as a class when the clone is expanded.

TRBV30	TRBJ1-6	-	-	TGTGCCTGGAGCCCCGGGGTGGGTAATTCACCCCTCCACTTT	CAWSPGVGNSPLHF
TRBV7-9	TRBJ2-2	-	TRBD1	TGTGCCAGCAGCTGGACGGACAGGGGGGGAACCGGGGAGCTGTTTTTT	CASSWTDRGGTGELFF
TRBV29-1	TRBJ2-3	-	TRBD2	TGCAGCGAAATTAGCGGGATAGACCCAGATACGCAGTATTTT	CSEISGIDPDTQYF
TRBV15	TRBJ2-2	-	-	TGTGCCACCAGCAGAGTACAGGCGGCCGGGGAGCTGTTTTTT	CATSRVQAAGELFF
TRBV4-1	TRBJ2-7	-	-	TGCGCCAGCAGCCAAATGGCAGGGCTGTCCTACGAGCAGTACTTC	CASSQMAGLSYEQYF
TRBV7-9	TRBJ2-5	-	TRBD1	TGTGCCAGCAGCTCCAGGGGGCGAATGGAGACCCAGTACTTC	CASSSRGRMETQYF
TRBV4-2	TRBJ2-7	-	TRBD1	TGTGCCAGCAGCCAAGGCGGGACAGGGGGCGCCTACGAGCAGTACTTC	CASSQGGTGGAYEQYF
TRBV6-5	TRBJ2-6	-	-	TGTGCCAGCAGTTCTACCTCTGGGGCCAACGTCCTGACTTTC	CASSSTSGANVLTF
TRBV5-5	TRBJ2-7	-	-	TGTGCCAGCAGCTTCCCGACAGCTTCCTACGAGCAGTACTTC	CASSFPTASYEQYF
TRBV7-7	TRBJ2-1	-	TRBD2	TGTGCCAGCAGCTTTGGACTAGCGGCCTACAATGAGCAGTTCTTC	CASSFGLAAYNEQFF
TRBV9	TRBJ1-1	once	-	TGTGCCAGCAGCGTAATCTCGGGTGGGAACACTGAAGCTTTCTTT	CASSVISGGNTEAFF
TRBV6-5	TRBJ2-1	-	-	TGTGCCAGCAGGCAAGGGGCGGTGAACAATGAGCAGTTCTTC	CASRQGAVNNEQFF
TRBV6-6	TRBJ1-4	-	-	TGTGCCAGCAGTTACTACGGGGGAGGTGAAAAACTGTTTTTT	CASSYYGGGEKLFF
TRBV7-9	TRBJ2-1	-	TRBD1	TGTGCCAGCAGCTTTTCAGGGGGCCGGTACAATGAGCAGTTCTTC	CASSFSGGRYNEQFF
TRBV6-5	TRBJ2-5	few	-	TGTGCCAGCAGTCACTCGCAGGGAAGGGAGACCCAGTACTTC	CASSHSQGRETQYF
TRBV15	TRBJ1-5	-	-	TGTGCCACCAGCAGAGCGGGTCAGCCCCAGCATTTT	CATSRAGQPQHF
TRBV6-4	TRBJ2-3	few	TRBD1	TGTGCCAGCAGTGACTCGACACAGGGGAGCACAGATACGCAGTATTTT	CASSDSTQGSTDTQYF
TRBV6-6	TRBJ1-3	-	TRBD1	TGTGCCAGCAGTTTGACAGGGAAGAGGAACACCATATATTTT	CASSLTGKRNTIYF
TRBV27	TRBJ1-1	-	TRBD1	TGTGCCAGCAGTCCCGGGACAGGGATGAACACTGAAGCTTTCTTT	CASSPGTGMNTEAFF
TRBV11-2	TRBJ2-1	-	-	TGTGCCAGCAGCTTAGAGGCCGGGAGAAACAATGAGCAGTTCTTC	CASSLEAGRNNEQFF
TRBV5-1	TRBJ2-1	-	TRBD1	TGCGCCAGCAGCTTCGGGACAGGGTTCTACAATGAGCAGTTCTTC	CASSFGTGFYNEQFF
TRBV9	TRBJ1-2	-	-	TGTGCCAGCAGCGTAGGTCAGGTGCCTACCACCTATGGCTACACCTTC	CASSVGQVPTTYGYTF
TRBV15	TRBJ2-3	-	-	TGTGCCACGCTTAATCCCGCAGGTCCCAACACAGATACGCAGTATTTT	CATLNPAGPNTDTQYF
TRBV27	TRBJ2-1	-	TRBD1	TGTGCCAGCAGTTTTTTTAGGACAGGGTTCAACAATGAGCAGTTCTTC	CASSFFRTGFNNEQFF
TRBV5-5	TRBJ1-2	-	-	TGTGCCAGCAGCTTGGCCCAGGGACGGAGCCCCGGGAGTGATGGCTACACCTTC	CASSLAQGRSPGSDGYTF
TRBV19	TRBJ2-7	-	TRBD1	TGTGCCAGTAGTATCGTGGCAGGGGGCCCCTACGAGCAGTACTTC	CASSIVAGGPYEQYF
TRBV5-6	TRBJ2-1	-	-	TGTGCCAGCAGCCTTGGCCGGGAGACCCACAATGAGCAGTTCTTC	CASSLGRETHNEQFF
TRBV29-1	TRBJ1-1	-	-	TGCAGCGTTGCAAGTCCGCTAATGAACACTGAAGCTTTCTTT	CSVASPLMNTEAFF
TRBV6-5	TRBJ1-6	-	-	TGTGCCAGCAGTTACACCCAGGGATCACCCCTCCACTTT	CASSYTQGSPLHF
TRBV6-1	TRBJ2-7	-	-	TGTGCCAGCAGTGAAGCGCGGTTGAGCTCCTACGAGCAGTACTTC	CASSEARLSSYEQYF
TRBV19	TRBJ1-5	-	-	TGTGCCAGTATGTCATGGACAGACAATCAGCCCCAGCATTTT	CASMSWTDNQPQHF
TRBV10-3	TRBJ2-7	-	TRBD2	TGTGCCATCAGTGAGTCGGGAGGGGCGGGAGAGGCCGAGCAGTACTTC	CAISESGGAGEAEQYF
TRBV7-2	TRBJ2-3	-	-	TGTGCCAGCAGCTCCAGTCCCTGGACAGATACGCAGTATTTT	CASSSSPWTDTQYF
TRBV5-6	TRBJ2-7	once	TRBD2	TGTGCCAGCAGCTTGTCGTGGGGGTTAGCGGGGGGTATCGAGCAGTACTTC	CASSLSWGLAGGIEQYF
TRBV13	TRBJ1-1	-	-	TGTGCCAGCAGCACGATCTTGGGAGTGAAGAACACTGAAGCTTTCTTT	CASSTILGVKNTEAFF
TRBV4-1	TRBJ1-3	-	-	TGCGCCAGCAGCCAAGATCCCAGTTTCTCCGGAAACACCATATATTTT	CASSQDPSFSGNTIYF
TRBV27	TRBJ1-6	-	-	-	CASSSVPPLTVEFSPLHF
TRBV7-8	TRBJ2-6	-	-	TGTGCCAGCAGCCCCCAGGGATCTACTGGGGCCAACGTCCTGACTTTC	CASSPQGSTGANVLTF
TRBV10-3	TRBJ1-3	-	-	TGTGCCATCCGCGGCGAAAGCTCTGGAAACACCATATATTTT	CAIRGESSGNTIYF
TRBV2	TRBJ1-1	-	-	TGTGCCAGCGCCCCCCTACAGGGACACACTGAAGCTTTCTTT	CASAPLQGHTEAFF
TRBV29-1	TRBJ2-3	-	-	TGCAGCGTCGCGCATGGACTGGGCGGCACAGATACGCAGTATTTT	CSVAHGLGGTDTQYF
TRBV5-8	TRBJ2-5	-	TRBD1	TGTGCCAGCAGCCCCGGACAGGTTCAAGAGACCCAGTACTTC	CASSPGQVQETQYF
TRBV27	TRBJ2-1	-	TRBD1	TGTGCCAGCAGTTTAAACCGGGACAGTCACAATGAGCAGTTCTTC	CASSLNRDSHNEQFF
TRBV19	TRBJ2-2	-	TRBD1	TGTGCCAGTAAGTCCGGGACAGGGAACACCGGGGAGCTGTTTTTT	CASKSGTGNTGELFF
TRBV7-2	TRBJ2-1	-	-	TGTGCCAGCAGCCCTCGTCGGGATGAGCAGTTCTTC	CASSPRRDEQFF
TRBV7-9	TRBJ1-5	-	-	TGTGCCAGCAGTCGTGGGGGGGTGGCCAATCAGCCCCAGCATTTT	CASSRGGVANQPQHF
TRBV2	TRBJ2-7	-	-	TGTGCCAGCAGTGACAGAGGACTGGGCTCCTACGAGCAGTACTTC	CASSDRGLGSYEQYF
TRBV20-1	TRBJ2-7	-	-	TGCAGTGCTAGTATTTCCTACGAGCAGTACTTC	CSASISYEQYF
TRBV5-4	TRBJ2-7	-	-	TGTGCCAGCAGCTTGGGGGCGGGGCAGGACTCCTACGAGCAGTACTTC	CASSLGAGQDSYEQYF
TRBV13	TRBJ2-7	-	TRBD2	TGTGCCAGCAGCCAAGTAGCGGGGGAGAGGGAGCAGTACTTC	CASSQVAGEREQYF
TRBV5-1	TRBJ2-7	-	-	TGCGCCAGCAGCTTGGCCGAGGCAGGGTATTACGAGCAGTACTTC	CASSLAEAGYYEQYF
TRBV19	TRBJ2-1	-	TRBD2	TGTGCCAGTAGTATGCCTCTAGCGGTCCACGAGCAGTTCTTC	CASSMPLAVHEQFF
TRBV5-6	TRBJ2-7	-	-	TGTGCCAGCAGCTTGGATGTGGGGGGGCCCTACGAGCAGTACTTC	CASSLDVGGPYEQYF
TRBV5-6	TRBJ2-5	once	TRBD2	TGTGCCAGCAGCTTGTGGGGCCCGGGAGCGGGACGGGAGACCCAGTACTTC	CASSLWGPGAGRETQYF
TRBV27	TRBJ2-7	-	TRBD1	TGTGCCAGCAGTCCATCCCCACAGGGGCGGTCCTACGAGCAGTACTTC	CASSPSPQGRSYEQYF